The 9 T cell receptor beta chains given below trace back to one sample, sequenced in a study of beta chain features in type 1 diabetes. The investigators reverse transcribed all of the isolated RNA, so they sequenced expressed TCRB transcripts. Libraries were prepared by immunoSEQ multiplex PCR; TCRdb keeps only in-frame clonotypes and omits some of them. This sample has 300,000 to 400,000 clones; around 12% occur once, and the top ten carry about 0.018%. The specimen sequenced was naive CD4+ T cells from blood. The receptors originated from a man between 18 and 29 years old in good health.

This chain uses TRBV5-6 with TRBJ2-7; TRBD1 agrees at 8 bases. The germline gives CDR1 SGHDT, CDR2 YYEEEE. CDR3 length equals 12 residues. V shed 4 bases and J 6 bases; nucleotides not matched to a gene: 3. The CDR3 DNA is TGTGCCAGCAGCCAGGGGGCGGGCGAGCAGTACTTC. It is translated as CASSQGAGEQYF.

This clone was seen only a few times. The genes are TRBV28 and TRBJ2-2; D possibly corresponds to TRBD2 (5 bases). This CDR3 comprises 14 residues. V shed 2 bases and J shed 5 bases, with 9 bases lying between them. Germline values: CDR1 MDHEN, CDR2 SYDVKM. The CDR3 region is CASSLPSSTGELFF. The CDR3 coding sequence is TGTGCCAGCAGTTTACCTAGCAGTACCGGGGAGCTGTTTTTT.

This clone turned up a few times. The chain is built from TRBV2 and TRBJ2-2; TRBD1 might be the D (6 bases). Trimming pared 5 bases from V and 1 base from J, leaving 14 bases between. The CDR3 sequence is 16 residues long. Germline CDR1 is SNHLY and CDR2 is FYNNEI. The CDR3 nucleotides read TGTGCCAGCAGTCGACAGGCAGTACTGAACACCGGGGAGCTGTTTTTT. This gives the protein CASSRQAVLNTGELFF. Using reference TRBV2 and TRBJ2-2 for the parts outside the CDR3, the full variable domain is EPEVTQTPSHQVTQMGQEVILRCVPISNHLYFYWYRQILGQKVEFLVSFYNNEISEKSEIFDDQFSVERPDGSNFTLKIRSTKLEDSAMYFCASSRQAVLNTGELFFGEGSRLTVL.

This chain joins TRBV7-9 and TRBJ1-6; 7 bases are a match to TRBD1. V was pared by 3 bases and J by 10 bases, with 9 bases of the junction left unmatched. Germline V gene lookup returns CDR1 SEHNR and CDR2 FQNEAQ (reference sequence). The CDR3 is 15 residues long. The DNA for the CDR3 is TGTGCCAGCAGCTTCCGGGACAGTCAAAGCTCACCCCTCCACTTT. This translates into CASSFRDSQSSPLHF. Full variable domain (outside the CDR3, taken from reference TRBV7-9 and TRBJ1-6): DTGVSQNPRHKITKRGQNVTFRCDPISEHNRLYWYRQTLGQGPEFLTYFQNEAQLEKSRLLSDRFSAERPKGSFSTLEIQRTEQGDSAMYLCASSFRDSQSSPLHFGNGTRLTVT.

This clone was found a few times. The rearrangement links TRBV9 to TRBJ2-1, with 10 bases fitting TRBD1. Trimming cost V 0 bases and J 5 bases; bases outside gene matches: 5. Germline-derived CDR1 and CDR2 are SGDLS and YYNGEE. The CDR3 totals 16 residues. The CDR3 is CASSVGFGQGDNEQFF. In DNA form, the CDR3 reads TGTGCCAGCAGCGTAGGCTTTGGACAGGGGGACAATGAGCAGTTCTTC.

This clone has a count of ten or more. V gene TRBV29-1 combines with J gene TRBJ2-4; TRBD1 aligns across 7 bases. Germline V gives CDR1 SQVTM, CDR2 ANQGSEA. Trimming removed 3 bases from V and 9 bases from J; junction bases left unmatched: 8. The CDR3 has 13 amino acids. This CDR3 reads CSVEERQGGIQYF. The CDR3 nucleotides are TGCAGCGTTGAGGAAAGACAGGGTGGCATTCAGTACTTC. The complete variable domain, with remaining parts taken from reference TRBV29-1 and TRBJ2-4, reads SAVISQKPSRDICQRGTSLTIQCQVDSQVTMMFWYRQQPGQSLTLIATANQGSEATYESGFVIDKFPISRPNLTFSTLTVSNMSPEDSSIYLCSVEERQGGIQYFGAGTRLSVL.

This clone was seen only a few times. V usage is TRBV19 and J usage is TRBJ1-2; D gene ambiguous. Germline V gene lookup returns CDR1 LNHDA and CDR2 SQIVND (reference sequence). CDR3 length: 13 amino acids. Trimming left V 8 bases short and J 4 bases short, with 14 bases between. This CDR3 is CASHRELFYGYTF. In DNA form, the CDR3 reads TGTGCCAGTCACCGGGAGCTATTCTATGGCTACACCTTC.

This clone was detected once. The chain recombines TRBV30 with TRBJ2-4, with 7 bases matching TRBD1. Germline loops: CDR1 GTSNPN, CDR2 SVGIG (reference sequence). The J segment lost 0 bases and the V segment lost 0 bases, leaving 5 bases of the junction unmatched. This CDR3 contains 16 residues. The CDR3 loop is CAWSVGQTLAKNIQYF. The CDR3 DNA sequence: TGTGCCTGGAGTGTGGGACAGACCCTAGCCAAAAACATTCAGTACTTC.

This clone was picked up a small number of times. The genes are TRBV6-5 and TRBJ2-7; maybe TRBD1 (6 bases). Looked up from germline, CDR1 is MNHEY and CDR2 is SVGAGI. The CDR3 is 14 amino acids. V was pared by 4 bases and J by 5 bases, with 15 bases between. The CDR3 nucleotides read TGTGCCAGCAGTTCGTACAGGGTTGGCAACGAGCAGTACTTC. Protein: CASSSYRVGNEQYF.